The 28 T cell receptor beta chains below were found in one sample sequenced in a study of CD8+CD57+ T cells in acquired aplastic anemia. CDR3 and TCR beta VDJ profiling relied on genomic DNA as the template. A single record per CDR3 protein comes from TCRdb applying MiXCR to the reads. The data contain 150,000 to 200,000 distinct CDR3 sequences, about 45% of them singletons. For sequencing, patients were chosen who had shown expansion of CD8+CD57+ cells by flow cytometry. The sequenced sample was sorted CD4+, CD8+, or CD8+CD57+ T cells (not recorded which) from PBMCs. The receptors here all came from a human donor with aplastic anemia.

V usage is TRBV20-1 and J usage is TRBJ2-7; unclear D gene. The CDR3 runs to 13 residues. V was pared by 6 bases and J by 0 bases, with 12 bases between. Germline-derived CDR1 and CDR2 are DFQATT and SNEGSKA (reference sequence). As DNA, the CDR3 is TGCAGTGCCCCCGACACATACTCCTACGAGCAGTACTTC. It is translated as CSAPDTYSYEQYF.

This clonotype was seen at least ten times. The V gene is TRBV9, the J gene TRBJ2-1; 8 bases match TRBD1. This CDR3 is built from 16 residues. CDR1 SGDLS and CDR2 YYNGEE come from the germline V gene. The V gene end was trimmed by 3 bases and the J gene end by 5 bases; junction bases not matched to a gene: 10. The CDR3 sequence is CASSATGTGQHNEQFF. The DNA of the CDR3 is TGTGCCAGCAGCGCCACCGGGACAGGACAACACAATGAGCAGTTCTTC.

This clonotype was counted at least ten times. This sequence joins TRBV7-8 and TRBJ1-1; no clear D. The V gene's germline CDR1 is SGHVS and CDR2 FQNEAQ. This CDR3 region has 16 residues. The germline V and J ends were trimmed by 0 bases and 3 bases, with 14 bases remaining between them. CDR3 loop: CASSLASEGYDTEAFF. CDR3 DNA: TGTGCCAGCAGCTTAGCGTCCGAAGGGTACGACACTGAAGCTTTCTTT.

This clonotype was detected many times. The rearrangement joins TRBV20-1 to TRBJ1-5, with D possibly TRBD1 on 5 matching bases. The CDR3 runs to 14 residues. V lost 3 bases and J lost 6, with 15 bases in between. Per the germline V gene, CDR1 is DFQATT and CDR2 is SNEGSKA (reference sequence). The CDR3 nucleotides are TGCAGTGCTAGTCCCCAGGGAGGAGGTCAGCCCCAGCATTTT. Protein product: CSASPQGGGQPQHF.

This clonotype was counted many times. J is TRBJ2-3 and V is TRBV24-1, with 13 positions matching TRBD2. V lost 3 bases and J lost 4; bases outside the gene matches: 3. The CDR3 length is 16 residues. Germline CDR1 is KGHDR and CDR2 is SFDVKD. The CDR3: CATSDVTSGRADTQYF. CDR3 DNA sequence: TGTGCCACCAGTGATGTCACTAGCGGGAGGGCAGATACGCAGTATTTT.

This clonotype was counted only a few times. A much larger clone lies one base from this, so it may be a read error. This chain links TRBV5-1 with TRBJ1-1, with TRBD1 as a possible D gene (6 bases). The CDR3 is 14 amino acids. CDR1 and CDR2 (germline): SGHRS, YFSETQ. The CDR3, as DNA: TGCGCCTGCAGCTCCACAGGGTACGACACTGAAGCTTTCTTT. Its translation: CACSSTGYDTEAFF.

The chain carries TRBV29-1 and TRBJ1-2, with 7 positions matching TRBD1. There are 14 residues in the CDR3. Germline CDR1 reads SQVTM; CDR2 reads ANQGSEA. With V trimmed by 3 bases and J by 4 bases, 8 bases remained unmatched. The CDR3 reads CSVDRVDRAYGYTF. The CDR3 DNA is TGCAGCGTTGACAGGGTTGACAGGGCCTATGGCTACACCTTC.

The chain carries TRBV28 and TRBJ2-7; D remains unclear. The germline V gene encodes CDR1 MDHEN and CDR2 SYDVKM. Trimming stripped 5 bases from V and 2 bases from J, with 16 bases between. There are 15 residues in the CDR3. The CDR3 coding sequence is TGTGCCAGCAGTAAACGGACGCGTGGAACCTACGAGCAGTACTTC. It codes for CASSKRTRGTYEQYF.

In this sample, this clonotype turned up many times. The chain recombines TRBV5-5 with TRBJ1-5; unclear D gene. Trimming cost V 1 base and J 6 bases, with 11 bases left between them. The germline gives CDR1 SGHKS, CDR2 YYEKEE (reference sequence). This CDR3 region has 14 residues. CDR3 amino acids: CASSLLQALQPQHF. In DNA, the CDR3 is TGTGCCAGCAGCTTGCTCCAGGCTCTTCAGCCCCAGCATTTT.

The V call is TRBV19, the J call TRBJ1-1; TRBD1 matches at 9 bases. Germline V gives CDR1 LNHDA, CDR2 SQIVND (reference sequence). The length of the CDR3 is 15 residues. V shed 6 bases, J shed 2 bases, and the junction held 7 bases outside the gene matches. This chain's CDR3 is CASRRGGQGNTEAFF. Here the CDR3 DNA reads TGTGCCAGTAGGCGGGGGGGACAGGGAAACACTGAAGCTTTCTTT.

About this clonotype itself: The junction and the germline gene differ at one end; a read error may be behind it. The chain couples TRBV6-1 to TRBJ1-2; D not certain. CDR3 length: 13 residues. The germline gives CDR1 MNHNS, CDR2 SASEGT. CDR3 nucleotides: TGTGCCAGCAGGAGAAAAGATAACTACGGCTACACCTTC. Protein product: CASRRKDNYGYTF.

Notes on this clonotype: The junction and the germline gene differ at one end; a read error may be behind it. The chain has TRBV10-3 and TRBJ2-5; D may match TRBD1 or TRBD2 (6 bases each). CDR1 and CDR2 (germline): ENHRY, SYGVKD. This CDR3 contains 18 residues. Here the CDR3 reads CASSLRGRVPSAGETQYF. The CDR3 nucleotides read TGTGCCAGCAGTTTACGGGGGCGGGTGCCCTCTGCGGGAGAGACCCAGTACTTC.

This clonotype was picked up a small number of times. This could be a read error, since a much larger clone is one nucleotide away. The rearrangement links TRBV5-5 to TRBJ2-5, with unresolved D. Per germline, CDR1 SGHKS and CDR2 YYEKEE (reference sequence). The CDR3 is made up of 13 amino acids. The CDR3 sequence: CAGSSPGEETQYF. The CDR3 DNA is TGTGCCGGCAGTTCCCCAGGAGAGGAGACCCAGTACTTC.

This clonotype showed up many times. The rearrangement uses TRBV12-3 or TRBV12-4 and TRBJ2-7; TRBD2 matches 12 bases. The CDR3 spans 15 residues. The V gene end was trimmed by 7 bases and the J gene end by 4 bases; junction bases not matched to a gene: 8. The CDR3 here is CASIQALAGGYEQYF. The DNA of the CDR3 is TGTGCCAGCATCCAAGCCCTAGCGGGAGGGTACGAGCAGTACTTC.

The rearrangement uses TRBV6-4 and TRBJ1-1; D unclear. V gave up 2 bases and J gave up 1 base, with 5 bases separating them. There are 13 residues in the CDR3. Germline V lookup: CDR1 MRHNA, CDR2 SNTAGT. CDR3 DNA: TGTGCCAGCAGTGACACACCGAACACTGAAGCTTTCTTT. Protein product: CASSDTPNTEAFF.

For this clonotype: A much larger clone lies a single base off, so this may be a read error. This chain connects TRBV11-2 to TRBJ2-1; 8 bases are shared with TRBD2. The germline V gene has CDR1 SGHAT and CDR2 FQNNGV. The CDR3 contains 17 residues. The V segment lost 8 bases and the J segment 6 bases; nucleotides outside the gene matches: 18. The CDR3 region is CASLDTISGIRRNEQFF. CDR3 sequence (DNA): TGTGCCAGCCTAGACACCATTAGCGGGATTAGGCGCAATGAGCAGTTCTTC.

V is TRBV19 and J is TRBJ2-5, with D uncertain. Trimming stripped 3 bases from V and 5 bases from J, with 10 bases between. The CDR3 runs to 13 residues. Looked up from germline, CDR1 is LNHDA and CDR2 is SQIVND (reference sequence). Here the CDR3 reads CASSMARRETQYF. The CDR3 bases are TGTGCCAGTAGTATGGCTCGCCGGGAGACCCAGTACTTC.

This clonotype was detected ten times or more. The chain employs TRBV12-3 or TRBV12-4 and TRBJ1-5; D not resolved. V lost 5 bases and J lost 5, with 10 bases in between. CDR3 length: 13 amino acids. This CDR3 is CASSTKTYQPQHF. CDR3 sequence (DNA): TGTGCCAGCAGTACAAAAACCTATCAGCCCCAGCATTTT.

The chain is built from TRBV10-3 and TRBJ1-1; tentatively, D is TRBD1 (5 bases). The CDR3 runs to 12 residues. Trimming removed 5 bases from V and 4 bases from J, with 8 bases in between. Germline V gene data show CDR1 as ENHRY and CDR2 as SYGVKD. Here the CDR3 reads CAISRDSTEAFF. In nucleotides, the CDR3 is TGTGCCATCAGTAGGGACTCCACTGAAGCTTTCTTT.

Remarks on this clonotype: With a much larger clone just one base away, this may be a read error. The rearrangement joins TRBV20-1 to TRBJ2-2, with D hard to call. V was clipped by 1 base and J by 3 bases, with 9 bases between them. Looked up from germline, CDR1 is DFQATT and CDR2 is SNEGSKA (reference sequence). The CDR3 loop spans 14 amino acids. CDR3 region: CSARGLSYTGELFF. The CDR3 DNA reads TGCAGTGCTAGAGGTCTTAGTTACACCGGGGAGCTGTTTTTT.

This clonotype was picked up one time. The CDR3 spells CASSEGLVFAGELFF. The CDR3 DNA sequence: TGTGCCAGCAGTGAGGGACTAGTGTTCGCCGGGGAGCTGTTTTTT. V and J are TRBV25-1 and TRBJ2-2; TRBD2 aligns across 8 bases. CDR1 is MGHDK and CDR2 is SYGVNS in the germline V gene. CDR3 length: 15 residues. V shed 3 bases, J shed 6 bases, and the junction held 6 bases outside the gene matches.

The V gene is TRBV2, the J gene TRBJ1-4, with D perhaps TRBD1 (6 bases). The CDR3 runs 14 residues. V was clipped by 8 bases and J by 2 bases, with 12 bases between them. The germline V gene encodes CDR1 SNHLY and CDR2 FYNNEI. The CDR3 loop reads CASLNDRTNEKLFF. CDR3 bases: TGTGCCAGCCTCAACGACAGGACTAATGAAAAACTGTTTTTT.

This clonotype was detected many times. This sequence joins TRBV9 and TRBJ2-5; 7 nucleotides line up with TRBD1. Germline assignment: CDR1 SGDLS and CDR2 YYNGEE. The CDR3 has 15 amino acids. V shed 4 bases and J 5 bases; nucleotides not matched to a gene: 11. Here the CDR3 DNA reads TGTGCCAGCAGCTTTGCGACAGGGCTCCGGGAGACCCAGTACTTC. It translates to CASSFATGLRETQYF.

Comments on this clonotype: Its ends do not fully match the called genes, so a read error is possible. The CDR3 reads CASSLNQNTEALF. CDR3 coding DNA: TGCGCCAGCAGTCTGAACCAGAACACTGAAGCTCTCTTT. V gene TRBV4-1 combines with J gene TRBJ1-1; D is uncertain. Germline V gene data show CDR1 as MGHRA and CDR2 as YSYEKL. The CDR3 covers 13 residues.

This clonotype was seen repeatedly, ten times or more. This chain links TRBV9 with TRBJ2-3; D uncertain. The V gene's germline CDR1 is SGDLS and CDR2 YYNGEE. V lost 3 bases to trimming and J lost 5 bases, with 4 bases between them. This CDR3 region has 11 residues. CDR3 bases: TGTGCCAGCAGCGAGGGAGATACGCAGTATTTT. Its translation is CASSEGDTQYF.

For this clonotype: Since no conserved phenylalanine or tryptophan closes the CDR3, a read error is the likely cause. The chain links TRBV9 to TRBJ2-2; TRBD1 matches 9 bases. V shed 3 bases and J 4 bases; nucleotides not matched to a gene: 16. The germline gives CDR1 SGDLS, CDR2 YYNGEE. The CDR3 totals 19 residues. CDR3 nucleotide sequence: TGTGCCAGCAGCGCCCGCCCTGTAAGGGACAGGGTAGCCACCGGGGAGCTGTTTTCT. Translating gives CASSARPVRDRVATGELFS.

The chain uses TRBV19 and TRBJ2-3; TRBD2 might be the D (5 bases). CDR3 length equals 14 residues. CDR1 and CDR2 (germline): LNHDA, SQIVND (reference sequence). V lost 9 bases, J lost 3 bases, and 16 bases lay in between. CDR3 in amino acids: CASQIGLGTDTQYF. CDR3 coding DNA: TGTGCCAGCCAGATCGGACTGGGGACAGATACGCAGTATTTT.

This clonotype was recorded many times. The chain employs TRBV7-3 and TRBJ1-2; possible D gene TRBD1, 5 bases. Trimming shortened V by 0 bases and J by 7 bases, and 21 bases separated the two germline ends. The CDR3 runs to 17 residues. Germline V CDR1 and CDR2: SGHTA, FQGTGA. CDR3 residues: CASSLTRVIGEQGGYTF. The CDR3 DNA sequence: TGTGCCAGCAGCTTAACACGCGTAATAGGGGAGCAAGGTGGCTACACCTTC.